These 30 T cell receptor beta chains originate from one sample sequenced in a study of radiation and T cells in renal cell carcinoma. Time point described: blood 4 weeks post-SBRT, at nephrectomy. Described treatment: 15 Gy SBRT to primary tumor, nephrectomy 4 weeks later. TCRdb's table, derived via immunoSEQ multiplex PCR, lists solely in-frame clones and lacks some. Among around 170,000 clones listed, about 85% were seen once. The source material was blood, sampled from a patient whose treatment included radiotherapy and nephrectomy. The receptors were gathered from a woman aged 50 to 65 with renal cell carcinoma.

Ten or more counts support this clone. The chain joins TRBV4-1 to TRBJ1-1; D possibly corresponds to TRBD1 (6 bases). Trimming shortened V by 1 base and J by 6 bases, and 15 bases separated the two germline ends. The germline CDR1 and CDR2 sequences are MGHRA and YSYEKL. The CDR3 runs 15 residues. The CDR3 spells CASSQVGGGGPEAFF. As DNA, the CDR3 is TGCGCCAGCAGCCAAGTTGGAGGAGGGGGGCCTGAAGCTTTCTTT.

The chain combines TRBV4-2 with TRBJ2-3; weak D call: TRBD2 (5 bases). CDR1 LGHNA and CDR2 YNFKEQ come from the germline V gene. The CDR3 consists of 17 residues. Trimming left V 0 bases short and J 4 bases short, with 17 bases between. The CDR3 sequence: CASSQDWASSLPDTQYF. The DNA for the CDR3 is TGTGCCAGCAGCCAAGATTGGGCTAGCTCTCTTCCAGATACGCAGTATTTT.

The CDR3 loop is CAWGPGPLKNTEAFF. CDR3 in DNA: TGTGCCTGGGGCCCGGGACCCCTTAAGAACACTGAAGCTTTCTTT. The chain links TRBV30 to TRBJ1-1, with a weak D call TRBD1 (5 bases). V lost 5 bases and J lost 1, with 17 bases in between. Germline values: CDR1 GTSNPN, CDR2 SVGIG (reference sequence). The CDR3 loop spans 15 amino acids.

This rearrangement joins TRBV19 to TRBJ2-6, with TRBD1 identical over 8 bases. This CDR3 is built from 14 residues. Germline V gene lookup returns CDR1 LNHDA and CDR2 SQIVND (reference sequence). V lost 5 bases, J lost 3 bases, and 0 bases stayed unmatched. In DNA form, the CDR3 reads TGTGCCAGTAGTGACAGGGGTGGGGCCAACGTCCTGACTTTC. It is translated as CASSDRGGANVLTF.

V and J are TRBV15 and TRBJ2-7; 7 nucleotides match TRBD1. CDR3 length: 16 residues. Germline CDR1 LNHNV, CDR2 YYDKDF (reference sequence). The V gene end was trimmed by 4 bases and the J gene end by 1 base; junction bases not matched to a gene: 10. The CDR3 DNA is TGTGCCACCAGCAACTTGCGACAGGGTGGGTCCTACGAGCAGTACTTC. As protein: CATSNLRQGGSYEQYF.

The chain recombines TRBV21-1 with TRBJ1-5; TRBD1, as called in the table, went unchecked against the DNA. TRBV21-1 is labeled a pseudogene. The CDR3 is 17 amino acids. CDR3 protein: CASSKTRPIGPRQPQHF. In DNA, the CDR3 is TGTGCCAGCAGCAAAACCCGCCCCATTGGGCCACGGCAGCCCCAGCATTTT.

In this sample, this clone turned up a few times. The rearrangement links TRBV10-3 to TRBJ1-1, with 9 bases matching TRBD1. The CDR3 has 13 residues. Germline V gives CDR1 ENHRY, CDR2 SYGVKD. With 9 bases clipped from V and 5 bases from J, the junction kept 7 bases outside the gene matches. The chain's CDR3 is CAIQQGAVTEAFF. CDR3 coding DNA: TGTGCCATACAACAGGGGGCTGTAACTGAAGCTTTCTTT.

The genes are TRBV9 and TRBJ2-3, with D possibly being TRBD2 (5 bases). The CDR3 consists of 16 residues. The V end lost 4 bases, the J end lost 3 bases, and 18 bases lay between the germline ends. The V gene's germline CDR1 is SGDLS and CDR2 YYNGEE. CDR3 protein: CASSPRTGRTTDTQYF. The CDR3 nucleotides are TGTGCCAGCAGCCCACGGACGGGCAGGACTACAGATACGCAGTATTTT. The complete variable domain, with remaining parts taken from reference TRBV9 and TRBJ2-3, reads DSGVTQTPKHLITATGQRVTLRCSPRSGDLSVYWYQQSLDQGLQFLIQYYNGEERAKGNILERFSAQQFPDLHSELNLSSLELGDSALYFCASSPRTGRTTDTQYFGPGTRLTVL.

The chain is built from TRBV2 and TRBJ2-1; D may correspond to TRBD1 or TRBD2 (6 bases each). The CDR3 extends over 14 amino acids. V was shortened by 7 bases and J by 4 bases, with 14 bases between the two germline ends. Germline V CDR1 and CDR2: SNHLY, FYNNEI. This CDR3 is CASISGGAYNEQFF. The CDR3 DNA follows: TGTGCCAGCATATCCGGGGGCGCATACAATGAGCAGTTCTTC. The whole variable domain, filled in from reference TRBV2 and TRBJ2-1, reads EPEVTQTPSHQVTQMGQEVILRCVPISNHLYFYWYRQILGQKVEFLVSFYNNEISEKSEIFDDQFSVERPDGSNFTLKIRSTKLEDSAMYFCASISGGAYNEQFFGPGTRLTVL.

The chain carries TRBV6-6 and TRBJ1-5; D unclear. The germline V gene encodes CDR1 MNHNY and CDR2 SVGAGI (reference sequence). Trimming stripped 5 bases from V and 4 bases from J, with 9 bases between. This CDR3 spans 13 amino acids. CDR3 DNA: TGTGCCAGCAGTCTAGGCTTGAATCAGCCCCAGCATTTT. Translating it yields CASSLGLNQPQHF.

The V gene is TRBV19, the J gene TRBJ1-2; the D is unclear. CDR3 length: 12 amino acids. V was cut by 4 bases and J by 1 base, with 4 bases left in between. CDR1 LNHDA and CDR2 SQIVND come from the germline V gene (reference sequence). CDR3 sequence (DNA): TGTGCCAGTAGTAAGGTTAACTATGGCTACACCTTC. Translation gives CASSKVNYGYTF.

The V and J genes are TRBV11-2 and TRBJ1-6; the D is unclear. In germline, CDR1 is SGHAT, CDR2 FQNNGV. The germline V and J ends were trimmed by 3 bases and 4 bases, with 10 bases remaining between them. The CDR3 runs 15 residues. CDR3 loop: CASSLAGYYNSPLHF. The CDR3 nucleotides are TGTGCCAGCAGCTTGGCAGGATATTATAATTCACCCCTCCACTTT. Combining the CDR3 with reference TRBV11-2 and TRBJ1-6 gives the whole variable domain EAGVAQSPRYKIIEKRQSVAFWCNPISGHATLYWYQQILGQGPKLLIQFQNNGVVDDSQLPKDRFSAERLKGVDSTLKIQPAKLEDSAVYLCASSLAGYYNSPLHFGNGTRLTVT.

This chain uses TRBV6-1 with TRBJ2-7, with 12 bases fitting TRBD2. J was trimmed by 4 bases and V by 6 bases; bases with no gene match: 7. This CDR3 is 15 amino acids long. Germline V gives CDR1 MNHNS, CDR2 SASEGT. The CDR3 region has the DNA TGTGCCAGCAGCAGAACTAGCGGGGGGTCTTACGAGCAGTACTTC. Translation: CASSRTSGGSYEQYF.

The rearrangement joins TRBV5-1 to TRBJ1-2; TRBD1 might be the D (5 bases). CDR1 and CDR2 (germline): SGHRS, YFSETQ. The CDR3 spans 14 residues. V was cut by 4 bases and J by 1 base, with 11 bases left in between. This chain's CDR3 is CASSDQTVNYGYTF. Here the CDR3 DNA reads TGCGCCAGCAGCGATCAGACAGTTAACTATGGCTACACCTTC.

This chain's CDR3 is CASEENQVVEKAFF. Here the CDR3 DNA reads TGTGCCAGCGAGGAAAACCAGGTTGTTGAGAAGGCTTTCTTT. This rearrangement joins TRBV2 to TRBJ1-1, with D uncertain. The CDR3 is made up of 14 amino acids. CDR1 SNHLY and CDR2 FYNNEI come from the germline V gene. V was shortened by 8 bases and J by 11 bases, with 24 bases between the two germline ends.

The chain is built from TRBV19 and TRBJ2-7, with TRBD2 identical over 11 bases. The CDR3 loop spans 16 amino acids. Per the germline V gene, CDR1 is LNHDA and CDR2 is SQIVND (reference sequence). The V gene end was trimmed by 7 bases and the J gene end by 4 bases; junction bases not matched to a gene: 12. CDR3 in amino acids: CASTASGTSGPYEQYF. DNA for the CDR3: TGTGCCAGTACCGCCTCCGGGACTAGCGGACCTTACGAGCAGTACTTC.

The table lists this clone with a count of one. This rearrangement joins TRBV7-2 to TRBJ2-3; D gene uncertain. The V end lost 5 bases, the J end lost 4 bases, and 16 bases lay between the germline ends. The CDR3 totals 15 residues. Germline assignment: CDR1 SGHTA and CDR2 FQGNSA. In DNA, the CDR3 is TGTGCCAGCAGCCCCCGACCGAGCAGAGCAGATACGCAGTATTTT. This sequence encodes CASSPRPSRADTQYF.

The rearrangement joins TRBV25-1 to TRBJ2-3; perhaps TRBD2 as D (6 bases). The ends were cut back, 2 bases at V and 1 base at J, with 16 bases in the middle. This CDR3 contains 17 residues. CDR1 and CDR2 from the germline V gene are MGHDK and SYGVNS. The CDR3 loop reads CASSEVGGPGGTDTQYF. As DNA, the CDR3 is TGTGCCAGCAGTGAAGTTGGAGGGCCGGGGGGCACAGATACGCAGTATTTT.

The J gene is TRBJ2-7, the V gene TRBV7-2; either TRBD1 or TRBD2 may supply D (6 bases each). The CDR3 covers 13 residues. Trimming removed 5 bases at V and 4 bases at J, with 12 bases between. The V gene's germline CDR1 is SGHTA and CDR2 FQGNSA. The CDR3 nucleotides are TGTGCCAGCAGCCCGGGGGCCCGTTACGAGCAGTACTTC. Translating it yields CASSPGARYEQYF.

This clone was seen a handful of times. The rearrangement uses TRBV29-1 and TRBJ1-1; no definite D call. Germline CDR1 is SQVTM and CDR2 is ANQGSEA. CDR3 size: 12 residues. V was pared by 4 bases and J by 0 bases, with 6 bases between. The CDR3 DNA reads TGCAGCGTTGTAGAGGTGAACACTGAAGCTTTCTTT. Amino acids: CSVVEVNTEAFF.

This chain uses TRBV1 with TRBJ1-2; the DNA was not used to check the table's D call, TRBD1. TRBV1 is given as a pseudogene. CDR3 size: 17 residues. The CDR3 loop reads CTSSPSQVDRGVSGYTF. The CDR3 DNA reads as TGCACCAGCAGCCCCTCTCAGGTGGACAGGGGGGTGTCTGGCTACACCTTC.

The chain links TRBV5-6 to TRBJ1-2; tentative D call: TRBD1 (5 bases). Germline V gives CDR1 SGHDT, CDR2 YYEEEE. The CDR3 loop spans 18 amino acids. Trimming pared 6 bases from V and 5 bases from J, leaving 29 bases between. CDR3 in amino acids: CASTPGLSTDTGRYGYTF. For the CDR3, the DNA is TGTGCCAGCACCCCGGGACTCTCGACCGATACGGGGAGGTATGGCTACACCTTC.

V and J are TRBV19 and TRBJ1-4; the D is unclear. The CDR3 is made up of 15 amino acids. Trimming removed 5 bases from V and 0 bases from J, with 10 bases in between. Germline V gene data show CDR1 as LNHDA and CDR2 as SQIVND (reference sequence). CDR3 sequence (DNA): TGTGCCAGTAGTCCGTCGGGAGCAACTAATGAAAAACTGTTTTTT. Translated, it gives CASSPSGATNEKLFF.

This clone has just one count. The chain employs TRBV2 and TRBJ2-3, with D possibly being TRBD2 (6 bases). V lost 7 bases, J lost 6 bases, and 17 bases lay in between. Germline V CDR1 and CDR2: SNHLY, FYNNEI. The CDR3 length is 14 residues. CDR3 loop: CASNWGPGVDTQYF. In nucleotides, the CDR3 is TGTGCCAGCAACTGGGGCCCGGGGGTTGATACGCAGTATTTT. The entire variable domain, with the rest obtained from reference TRBV2 and TRBJ2-3, is as follows: EPEVTQTPSHQVTQMGQEVILRCVPISNHLYFYWYRQILGQKVEFLVSFYNNEISEKSEIFDDQFSVERPDGSNFTLKIRSTKLEDSAMYFCASNWGPGVDTQYFGPGTRLTVL.

This chain uses TRBV18 with TRBJ1-1; possibly TRBD1 for D (5 bases). Trimming stripped 3 bases from V and 5 bases from J, with 25 bases between. The CDR3 runs to 18 residues. Germline V gene sequence: CDR1 KGHSH, CDR2 LQKENI. Here the CDR3 reads CASSPFLSLSGDRTEAFF. The CDR3 bases are TGTGCCAGCTCACCCTTTCTAAGCTTGTCGGGGGATAGAACTGAAGCTTTCTTT.

There are a few counts of this clone. The J gene is TRBJ1-1, the V gene TRBV18, with 9 bases matching TRBD1. This CDR3 comprises 14 residues. V dropped 4 bases and J dropped 2; count of bases not matched to a gene: 2. In germline, CDR1 is KGHSH, CDR2 LQKENI. The CDR3 is CASSLQGANTEAFF. The CDR3 DNA follows: TGTGCCAGCTCACTACAGGGGGCCAACACTGAAGCTTTCTTT.

This chain joins TRBV5-4 and TRBJ2-2, with 9 bases matching TRBD1. The CDR3 totals 15 residues. V shed 4 bases and J 6 bases; nucleotides not matched to a gene: 7. Germline CDR1 and CDR2: SGHNT and YYREEE (reference sequence). In DNA, the CDR3 is TGTGCCAGCAGCCGCAGGACAGGGGAAGCCGGGGAGCTGTTTTTT. This codes for CASSRRTGEAGELFF.

This rearrangement joins TRBV6-1 to TRBJ1-2, with 7 bases matching TRBD1. The CDR3 has 14 amino acids. V gave up 4 bases and J gave up 2 bases; unmatched junction bases: 4. Germline V gene data show CDR1 as MNHNS and CDR2 as SASEGT. CDR3 region: CASSAAGQNYGYTF. The CDR3 region has the DNA TGTGCCAGCAGTGCCGCGGGACAGAACTATGGCTACACCTTC.

The V and J genes are TRBV11-2 and TRBJ1-2; no reliable D call. This CDR3 has 14 residues. The V gene lost 3 bases and the J gene lost 3 bases, with 11 bases spanning the gap. Germline CDR1 SGHAT, CDR2 FQNNGV. CDR3 residues: CASSFGERDYGYTF. DNA for the CDR3: TGTGCCAGCAGCTTTGGGGAGCGGGACTATGGCTACACCTTC.

The V and J genes are TRBV19 and TRBJ1-1; no clear D gene. This CDR3 region has 16 residues. Germline-derived CDR1 and CDR2 are LNHDA and SQIVND (reference sequence). Trimming left V 5 bases short and J 4 bases short, with 20 bases between. The CDR3 nucleotides read TGTGCCAGTAGTCAAACGCACGGCGGGAGAAGCACTGAAGCTTTCTTT. This encodes CASSQTHGGRSTEAFF. The full variable domain, in which reference TRBV19 and TRBJ1-1 provide the parts outside the CDR3, is DGGITQSPKYLFRKEGQNVTLSCEQNLNHDAMYWYRQDPGQGLRLIYYSQIVNDFQKGDIAEGYSVSREKKESFPLTVTSAQKNPTAFYLCASSQTHGGRSTEAFFGQGTRLTVV.